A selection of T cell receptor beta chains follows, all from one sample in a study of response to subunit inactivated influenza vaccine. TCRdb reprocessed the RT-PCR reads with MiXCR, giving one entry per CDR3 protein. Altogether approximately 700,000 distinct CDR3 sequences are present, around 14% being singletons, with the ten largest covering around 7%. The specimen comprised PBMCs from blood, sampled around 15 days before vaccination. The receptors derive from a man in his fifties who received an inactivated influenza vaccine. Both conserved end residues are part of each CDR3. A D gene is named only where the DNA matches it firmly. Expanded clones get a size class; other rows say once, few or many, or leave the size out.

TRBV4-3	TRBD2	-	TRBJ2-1	CASSQTSGGAYEQFF	TGCGCCAGCAGCCAAACCAGCGGGGGGGCCTATGAGCAGTTCTTC
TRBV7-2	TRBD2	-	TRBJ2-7	CASRPRGGSHEQYF	TGTGCCAGCAGACCCCGGGGGGGCAGCCACGAGCAGTACTTC
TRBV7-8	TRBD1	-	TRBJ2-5	CASSPQWDRGLETQYF	TGTGCCAGCAGCCCTCAATGGGACAGGGGTTTGGAGACCCAGTACTTC
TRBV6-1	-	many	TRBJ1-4	CASSRGLANEKLFF	TGTGCCAGCAGTCGGGGGTTAGCTAATGAAAAACTGTTTTTT
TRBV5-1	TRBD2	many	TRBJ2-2	CASSLKLAGGANTGELFF	TGCGCCAGCAGCTTGAAGCTAGCGGGGGGCGCGAACACCGGGGAGCTGTTTTTT
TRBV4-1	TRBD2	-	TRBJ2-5	CASSQEGLAIGTQYF	TGCGCCAGCAGCCAAGAGGGACTAGCGATTGGGACCCAGTACTTC
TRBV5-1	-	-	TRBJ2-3	CASSPPDTATTDTQYF	TGCGCCAGCAGCCCCCCGGACACGGCCACCACAGATACGCAGTATTTT
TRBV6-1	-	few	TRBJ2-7	CASSKLGEGDEQYF	TGTGCCAGCAGTAAGTTGGGAGAAGGAGACGAGCAGTACTTC
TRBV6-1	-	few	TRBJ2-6	CASSGQANVLTF	TGTGCCAGCAGTGGTCAGGCCAACGTCCTGACTTTC
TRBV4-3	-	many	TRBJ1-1	CASSQEGGGYTEAFF	TGCGCCAGCAGCCAAGAAGGCGGGGGGTACACTGAAGCTTTCTTT
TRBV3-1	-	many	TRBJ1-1	CASSRVPGGPVVAFF	TGTGCCAGCAGCCGTGTCCCCGGGGGCCCGGTAGTTGCTTTCTTT
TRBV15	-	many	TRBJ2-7	CATSRDLWGNGIHEQYF	TGTGCCACCAGCAGAGATCTATGGGGAAATGGAATCCACGAGCAGTACTTC
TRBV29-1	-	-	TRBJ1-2	CSVDHPGSGYTF	TGCAGCGTTGATCACCCGGGATCCGGCTACACCTTC
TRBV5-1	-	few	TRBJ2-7	CASSGLGVDEQYF	TGCGCCAGCAGCGGCCTGGGGGTCGACGAGCAGTACTTC
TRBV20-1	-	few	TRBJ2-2	CSARDRDSENTGELFF	TGCAGTGCTAGAGATCGTGATAGCGAGAACACCGGGGAGCTGTTTTTT
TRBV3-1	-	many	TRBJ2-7	CASSQRQYEQYF	TGTGCCAGCAGCCAGCGACAATACGAGCAGTACTTC
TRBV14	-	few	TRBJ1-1	CASSQGRTVNTEAFF	TGTGCCAGCAGCCAAGGAAGGACAGTAAACACTGAAGCTTTCTTT
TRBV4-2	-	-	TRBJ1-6	CASSFKGAGSPLHF	TGTGCCAGCAGCTTTAAAGGAGCAGGTTCACCCCTCCACTTT
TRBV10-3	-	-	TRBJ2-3	CAISSGEAGRTDTQYF	TGTGCCATCAGCTCGGGTGAGGCGGGAAGGACAGATACGCAGTATTTT
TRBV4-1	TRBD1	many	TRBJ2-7	CASSQIYPGGYEQYF	TGCGCCAGCAGCCAGATTTATCCAGGGGGCTACGAGCAGTACTTC
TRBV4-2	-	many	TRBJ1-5	CASSPTSDSNQPQHF	TGTGCCAGCAGCCCGACCAGCGATAGCAATCAGCCCCAGCATTTT
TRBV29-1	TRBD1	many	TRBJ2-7	CSVVADRVYEQYF	TGCAGCGTTGTCGCCGACAGGGTCTACGAGCAGTACTTC
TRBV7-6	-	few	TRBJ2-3	CASSPGLYTTDTQYF	TGTGCCAGCAGCCCGGGACTTTACACCACAGATACGCAGTATTTT
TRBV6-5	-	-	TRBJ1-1	CASSYGGGWSTEAFF	TGTGCCAGCAGTTACGGCGGGGGATGGTCCACTGAAGCTTTCTTT
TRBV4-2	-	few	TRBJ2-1	CASSQLLSGGHYNEQFF	TGTGCCAGCAGCCAACTCTTGTCCGGAGGGCACTACAATGAGCAGTTCTTC
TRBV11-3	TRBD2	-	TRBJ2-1	CASSKGTNYNEQFF	TGTGCCAGCAGCAAAGGGACTAACTACAATGAGCAGTTCTTC
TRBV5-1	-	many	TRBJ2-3	CASSLAADTQYF	TGCGCCAGCAGCTTGGCCGCAGATACGCAGTATTTT
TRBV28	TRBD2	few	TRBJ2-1	CASSRSGVVAYNEQFF	TGTGCCAGCAGTCGTAGCGGGGTGGTGGCCTACAATGAGCAGTTCTTC
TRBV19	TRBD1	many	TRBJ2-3	CASSNIGTGRLNTQYF	TGTGCCAGTAGTAACATCGGGACAGGTCGTCTCAATACGCAGTATTTT
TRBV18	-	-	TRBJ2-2	CASSPFGTRNTGELFF	TGTGCCAGCTCACCGTTTGGGACGAGAAACACCGGGGAGCTGTTTTTT
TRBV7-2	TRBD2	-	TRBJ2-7	CASSLGTIPCEQYF	TGTGCCAGCAGCCTCGGGACTATTCCCTGCGAGCAGTACTTC
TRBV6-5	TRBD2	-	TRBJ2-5	CASSYSPSRLAGGQETQYF	TGTGCCAGCAGTTACTCGCCCTCCAGACTAGCGGGGGGACAAGAGACCCAGTACTTC
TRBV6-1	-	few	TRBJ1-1	CASTRVLDTEAFF	TGTGCCAGTACCAGGGTTCTGGACACTGAAGCTTTCTTT
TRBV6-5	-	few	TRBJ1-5	CASSSTGRYSNQPQHF	TGTGCCAGCAGTTCGACAGGCCGATATAGCAATCAGCCCCAGCATTTT
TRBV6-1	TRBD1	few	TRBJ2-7	CASSETGGQGAYEQYF	TGTGCCAGCAGTGAAACCGGTGGACAGGGAGCCTACGAGCAGTACTTC
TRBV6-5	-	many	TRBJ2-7	CASSYSLQGSTYEQYF	TGTGCCAGCAGTTACTCCTTACAGGGTTCGACCTACGAGCAGTACTTC
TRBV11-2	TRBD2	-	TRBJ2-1	CASSLVRMSGGYNEQFF	TGTGCCAGCAGCTTAGTACGGATGAGCGGGGGTTACAATGAGCAGTTCTTC
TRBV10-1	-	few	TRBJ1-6	CASSGTLNSPLHF	TGCGCCAGCTCCGGGACACTGAATTCACCCCTCCACTTT
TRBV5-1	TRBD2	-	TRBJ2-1	CASSYPGLAGGQHAYNEQFF	TGCGCCAGCAGCTACCCAGGACTAGCGGGAGGGCAGCACGCCTACAATGAGCAGTTCTTC
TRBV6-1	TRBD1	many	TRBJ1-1	CASREDRGKGEAFF	TGTGCCAGCAGAGAGGACAGGGGGAAGGGTGAAGCTTTCTTT
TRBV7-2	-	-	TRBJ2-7	CASSPGASSGEQYF	TGTGCCAGCAGCCCAGGGGCTAGCAGTGGCGAGCAGTACTTC
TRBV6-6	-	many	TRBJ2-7	CASSRGGGLYF	TGTGCCAGCAGTCGAGGGGGCGGACTATACTTC
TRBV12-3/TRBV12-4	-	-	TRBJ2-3	CASSYYRGCLEDTQYF	TGTGCCAGCAGTTACTATCGGGGTTGCTTAGAAGATACGCAGTATTTT
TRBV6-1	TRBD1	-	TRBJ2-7	CASSLTGTPSYEQYF	TGTGCCAGCAGTCTGACAGGGACGCCCTCCTACGAGCAGTACTTC
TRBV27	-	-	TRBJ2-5	CASSRREKETQYF	TGTGCCAGCAGTAGACGGGAAAAAGAGACCCAGTACTTC
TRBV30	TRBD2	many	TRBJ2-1	CAWSVRTSGRGSPVNEQFF	TGTGCCTGGAGTGTACGGACTAGCGGGAGGGGCTCTCCGGTCAATGAGCAGTTCTTC
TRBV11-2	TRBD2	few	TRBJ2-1	CASSLTRTSGRGVNEQFF	TGTGCCAGCAGCTTAACCCGGACTAGCGGGAGGGGGGTAAATGAGCAGTTCTTC
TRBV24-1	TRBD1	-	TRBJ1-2	CATGQTGVIGYTF	TGTGCCACCGGACAGACAGGGGTTATTGGCTACACCTTC
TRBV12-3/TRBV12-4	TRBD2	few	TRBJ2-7	CASRQGLDEQYF	TGTGCCAGCAGACAGGGACTAGACGAGCAGTACTTC
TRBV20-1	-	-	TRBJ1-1	CSAVPTGLYTEAFF	TGCAGTGCGGTTCCTACGGGGCTTTACACTGAAGCTTTCTTT
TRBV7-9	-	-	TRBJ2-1	CASTQVPGYNEQFF	TGTGCCAGCACCCAGGTTCCGGGGTACAATGAGCAGTTCTTC